This TCR beta chain came from a study of blood T cell repertoires in COVID-19. Method: immunoSEQ multiplex PCR; TCRdb's copy keeps in-frame clones and lacks some. Here the sample spans 100,000 or so clones, 85% being singletons. This CDR3 region has 14 residues. Germline V lookup: CDR1 KGHSH, CDR2 LQKENI. V was clipped by 5 bases and J by 5 bases; unmatched bases: 6. The specimen was peripheral blood. This chain connects TRBV18 to TRBJ1-2; 9 bases match TRBD1. The sequence derives from a woman between 70 and 85 years old with active or convalescent COVID-19. The CDR3 DNA is TGTGCCAGCTCAGGCTCCGGGACAGGGTATGGCTACACCTTC. Its translation is CASSGSGTGYGYTF.